The rows below give T cell receptor beta chains drawn from one sample of a study of blood T cells in healthy people across ages. TCRdb reprocessed the 5' RACE reads via MiXCR and lists one record per CDR3 protein. Seen here are about a million distinct CDR3 sequences, roughly 47% observed once, and the top ten hold about 22%. Material: blood. These TCRs come from a woman aged 55-70 years in good health. Both conserved end residues are part of each CDR3. A D gene is named only where the DNA matches it firmly. Clone sizes are given selectively: once, few, many, or a class where the clone is expanded.

V,D,size,J,CDR3,DNA
TRBV27,TRBD1,NA,TRBJ2-1,CASSLRRQGGNEQFF,TGTGCCAGCAGTTTAAGGAGACAGGGGGGAAATGAGCAGTTCTTC
TRBV5-1,TRBD1,few,TRBJ1-6,CASSQTGDSPLHF,TGCGCCAGCAGCCAAACAGGGGACTCACCCCTCCACTTT
TRBV18,NA,NA,TRBJ2-5,CASSPPNRVPQETQYF,TGTGCCAGCTCACCCCCAAACAGGGTCCCGCAAGAGACCCAGTACTTC
TRBV12-3/TRBV12-4,TRBD1,NA,TRBJ1-5,CASSLGWTGNSNQPQHF,TGTGCCAGCAGTTTAGGGTGGACAGGGAATAGCAATCAGCCCCAGCATTTT
TRBV6-5,TRBD2,NA,TRBJ2-1,CASSYRGGSTNEQFF,TGTGCCAGCAGTTACAGGGGCGGGAGCACCAATGAGCAGTTCTTC
TRBV7-9,TRBD1,NA,TRBJ1-2,CASSLVQGAIRDGYTF,TGTGCCAGCAGCTTAGTGCAGGGGGCGATCAGGGATGGCTACACCTTC
TRBV18,TRBD1,many,TRBJ1-2,CASSPTTGGGSYGYTF,TGTGCCAGCTCACCGACGACAGGGGGCGGGAGTTATGGCTACACCTTC
TRBV29-1,NA,NA,TRBJ1-2,CSVLLGGDYTF,TGCAGCGTTCTCCTGGGCGGTGACTACACCTTC
TRBV28,TRBD1,NA,TRBJ1-2,CASSPVLLGQGLGGYTF,TGTGCCAGCAGCCCCGTGTTACTCGGACAGGGTTTAGGAGGCTACACCTTC
TRBV6-5,TRBD2,few,TRBJ2-1,CASSYTWGEGLDEQFF,TGTGCCAGCAGCTACACTTGGGGGGAGGGCCTGGATGAGCAGTTCTTC
TRBV4-1,NA,NA,TRBJ2-2,CASSQAERANTGELFF,TGCGCCAGCAGCCAAGCAGAGCGGGCGAACACCGGGGAGCTGTTTTTT
TRBV28,NA,NA,TRBJ1-5,CASSFRGISNQPQHF,TGTGCCAGCAGTTTTCGGGGAATTAGCAATCAGCCCCAGCATTTT
TRBV2,TRBD2,NA,TRBJ2-7,CASSTAGPYEQYF,TGTGCCAGCAGCACAGCGGGGCCCTACGAGCAGTACTTC
TRBV12-3/TRBV12-4,TRBD2,few,TRBJ2-3,CASSWREPDTQYF,TGTGCCAGCAGTTGGCGGGAGCCAGATACGCAGTATTTT
TRBV7-2,NA,NA,TRBJ2-3,CASSLFADSKDTQYF,TGTGCCAGCAGCCTCTTCGCGGACTCAAAAGATACGCAGTATTTT
TRBV18,TRBD2,NA,TRBJ2-7,CASSPGGGDYEQYF,TGTGCCAGCTCCCCCGGTGGGGGGGACTACGAGCAGTACTTC
TRBV15,NA,once,TRBJ2-5,CATSRDNGETQYF,TGTGCCACCAGCAGAGATAACGGGGAGACCCAGTACTTC
TRBV29-1,TRBD2,NA,TRBJ2-3,CSVGSGRSTDTQYF,TGCAGCGTTGGTAGCGGGCGTAGCACAGATACGCAGTATTTT
TRBV12-3/TRBV12-4,NA,few,TRBJ2-3,CASINPRLYTQYF,TGTGCCAGCATTAATCCCCGACTGTATACGCAGTATTTT
TRBV12-3/TRBV12-4,NA,many,TRBJ1-1,CASSLVENTEAFF,TGTGCCAGCAGTTTAGTAGAGAACACTGAAGCTTTCTTT
TRBV6-6,NA,NA,TRBJ2-3,CASSYPAEDTQYF,TGTGCCAGCAGTTACCCCGCGGAAGATACGCAGTATTTT
TRBV7-2,NA,NA,TRBJ2-3,CASSFSYQTLDTQYF,TGTGCCAGCAGCTTTAGTTACCAGACGCTAGATACGCAGTATTTT